The 22 T cell receptor beta chains reported below all come from one sample, sequenced in a study of shared clonotypes between healthy human individuals. Using immunoSEQ multiplex PCR, the repertoire was profiled, and TCRdb retains in-frame clones only, with some absent. The top ten hold around 1.7% of the sample, which has nearly 750,000 clones, around 77% seen once. The sequencing input was memory CD4+ T cells sorted from blood. The subset was: CD45RA-negative fraction. The receptors derive from a woman under 40 in good health.

The V call is TRBV7-9, the J call TRBJ2-3; D possibly corresponds to TRBD2 (5 bases). Trimming pared 5 bases from V and 6 bases from J, leaving 15 bases between. The CDR3 loop spans 14 amino acids. Germline CDR1 reads SEHNR; CDR2 reads FQNEAQ (reference sequence). The DNA of the CDR3 is TGTGCCAGCAGCCGCGACTACCTCGGCGATACGCAGTATTTT. It is translated as CASSRDYLGDTQYF.

The CDR3 nucleotides are TGCGCCAGCAGCTTGGCACAGGGCGTCCCCCAGGAGAAAGCTTTCTTT. Translated: CASSLAQGVPQEKAFF. The chain links TRBV5-1 to TRBJ1-1, with D perhaps TRBD1 (6 bases). Germline V CDR1 and CDR2: SGHRS, YFSETQ. The CDR3 spans 16 residues. Trimming removed 0 bases from V and 9 bases from J, with 21 bases in between.

This sequence joins TRBV29-1 and TRBJ2-3; D unresolved. The V and J ends lost 2 bases and 3 bases respectively, with 9 bases between them. Germline CDR1 and CDR2: SQVTM and ANQGSEA. The CDR3 consists of 13 residues. CDR3 protein: CSVERAETDTQYF. In nucleotides, the CDR3 is TGCAGCGTTGAACGGGCGGAAACAGATACGCAGTATTTT.

This chain uses TRBV5-1 with TRBJ2-7, with 12 nucleotides matching TRBD1. The CDR3 is 14 amino acids. Germline CDR1 reads SGHRS; CDR2 reads YFSETQ. The V segment lost 5 bases and the J segment 9 bases; nucleotides outside the gene matches: 9. The DNA of the CDR3 is TGCGCCAGCAGGGGACAGGGGGCGCTTTTTGGGCAGTACTTC. Translation: CASRGQGALFGQYF.

The rearrangement uses TRBV6-6 and TRBJ2-7; D is undetermined. The CDR3 runs 16 residues. V was shortened by 2 bases and J by 0 bases, with 14 bases between the two germline ends. Per germline, CDR1 MNHNY and CDR2 SVGAGI (reference sequence). CDR3 in amino acids: CASSYPPNDVSYEQYF. The CDR3 DNA reads TGTGCCAGCAGTTACCCCCCCAACGACGTCTCCTACGAGCAGTACTTC.

J is TRBJ1-1 and V is TRBV9; no definite D call. The ends were cut back, 3 bases at V and 6 bases at J, with 15 bases in the middle. In germline, CDR1 is SGDLS, CDR2 YYNGEE. CDR3 size: 14 residues. The DNA of the CDR3 is TGTGCCAGCAGCGAGGACCGCAAGGTGGCTGAAGCTTTCTTT. It encodes CASSEDRKVAEAFF. The full variable domain, its missing parts supplied by reference TRBV9 and TRBJ1-1, is DSGVTQTPKHLITATGQRVTLRCSPRSGDLSVYWYQQSLDQGLQFLIQYYNGEERAKGNILERFSAQQFPDLHSELNLSSLELGDSALYFCASSEDRKVAEAFFGQGTRLTVV.

This clone was counted only a few times. CDR3 nucleotides: TGTGCCAGCAGCCCAACGCGCTCTATCCAAGAGACCCAGTACTTC. Protein product: CASSPTRSIQETQYF. The V and J genes are TRBV7-9 and TRBJ2-5; D is uncertain. Trimming took 5 bases from V and 1 from J, leaving 14 bases between them. Germline loops: CDR1 SEHNR, CDR2 FQNEAQ (reference sequence). The CDR3 spans 15 residues.

The rearrangement links TRBV29-1 to TRBJ2-1; 10 nucleotides match TRBD2. Germline V gene sequence: CDR1 SQVTM, CDR2 ANQGSEA. The CDR3 sequence is 17 residues long. After removal of 6 bases from V and 4 bases from J, the junction contained 15 bases not matched to a gene. CDR3 sequence reads: CSVPGWASGSGYNEQFF. As DNA, the CDR3 is TGCAGCGTACCCGGTTGGGCTAGCGGGAGTGGGTACAATGAGCAGTTCTTC.

This clone was detected only a few times. CDR3 coding DNA: TGTGCCAGCAGCTTAGCGGGGACTAGCGGGAGGGAGGAGCAGTTCTTC. Amino acid sequence: CASSLAGTSGREEQFF. This chain joins TRBV11-3 and TRBJ2-1; 16 nucleotides match TRBD2. This CDR3 is 16 amino acids long. Germline-derived CDR1 and CDR2 are SGHNT and YENEEA. With 1 base clipped from V and 10 bases from J, the junction kept 4 bases outside the gene matches.

The rearrangement joins TRBV11-3 to TRBJ2-6; 9 bases map to TRBD2. The V and J ends lost 6 bases and 4 bases, in that order; junction bases with no gene match: 10. CDR3 length: 17 amino acids. The germline V gene encodes CDR1 SGHNT and CDR2 YENEEA. CDR3 in amino acids: CASSSTAGGSGANVLTF. The CDR3 region has the DNA TGTGCCAGCAGTTCTACGGCGGGAGGGTCAGGGGCCAACGTCCTGACTTTC.

J is TRBJ2-7 and V is TRBV30; TRBD1 matches at 8 bases. The germline CDR1 and CDR2 sequences are GTSNPN and SVGIG (reference sequence). CDR3 length equals 15 residues. The V gene end was trimmed by 3 bases and the J gene end by 3 bases; junction bases not matched to a gene: 10. CDR3 protein: CAWRGPQGDVYEQYF. The CDR3 nucleotides read TGTGCCTGGAGGGGCCCACAGGGGGACGTCTACGAGCAGTACTTC. The whole variable domain, filled in from reference TRBV30 and TRBJ2-7, reads SQTIHQWPATLVQPVGSPLSLECTVEGTSNPNLYWYRQAAGRGLQLLFYSVGIGQISSEVPQNLSASRPQDRQFILSSKKLLLSDSGFYLCAWRGPQGDVYEQYFGPGTRLTVT.

The genes are TRBV9 and TRBJ2-5; 8 positions match TRBD2. Matching the DNA end better, TRBJ2-7 makes the J call doubtful. This CDR3 spans 17 amino acids. Germline V lookup: CDR1 SGDLS, CDR2 YYNGEE. As DNA, the CDR3 is TGTGCCAGCAGCGAGCCCGAACTAGCGGCAAGCTCCTACGAGCAGTACTTC. Its translation is CASSEPELAASSYEQYF.

The chain joins TRBV30 to TRBJ2-2; 8 nucleotides line up with TRBD2. The CDR3 length is 14 residues. CDR1 and CDR2 (germline): GTSNPN, SVGIG (reference sequence). V shed 5 bases, J shed 6 bases, and the junction held 8 bases outside the gene matches. CDR3 amino acids: CAWLRGAGAGELFF. The CDR3, as DNA: TGTGCCTGGCTCAGGGGAGCGGGAGCCGGGGAGCTGTTTTTT.

The chain couples TRBV7-2 to TRBJ2-2; 10 bases are shared with TRBD1. The CDR3 runs 15 residues. The germline V gene has CDR1 SGHTA and CDR2 FQGNSA. Trimming removed 5 bases from V and 6 bases from J; junction bases left unmatched: 6. DNA for the CDR3: TGTGCCAGCAGCCCCGACAGGGGGCGCGCCGGGGAGCTGTTTTTT. Amino acid sequence: CASSPDRGRAGELFF.

This chain links TRBV5-4 with TRBJ2-7, with D perhaps matching TRBD1 or TRBD2 (5 bases each). Looked up from germline, CDR1 is SGHNT and CDR2 is YYREEE (reference sequence). With 4 bases removed from V and 2 bases from J, the gap between germline ends came to 19 bases. CDR3 length: 16 residues. This CDR3 reads CASSRLTGTITYEQYF. CDR3 nucleotides: TGTGCCAGCAGCCGCCTAACCGGGACGATTACCTACGAGCAGTACTTC.

Comment on this clone: Other DNA sequences from this sample encode an identical CDR3 as well. This CDR3 reads CASSIQGAETQYF. Written as DNA, the CDR3 is TGTGCCAGTAGTATACAGGGGGCAGAGACCCAGTACTTC. The genes are TRBV19 and TRBJ2-5, with 8 bases identical to TRBD1. Germline V gene lookup returns CDR1 LNHDA and CDR2 SQIVND (reference sequence). This CDR3 has 13 residues. V was pared by 2 bases and J by 4 bases, with 0 bases of the junction left unmatched.

The chain couples TRBV28 to TRBJ1-2, with D unclear. Trimming took 6 bases from V and 5 from J, leaving 7 bases between them. The germline gives CDR1 MDHEN, CDR2 SYDVKM. There are 11 residues in the CDR3. The CDR3 DNA sequence: TGTGCCAGCAGCTACAGATATGGCTACACCTTC. Amino acids: CASSYRYGYTF.

This sequence joins TRBV19 and TRBJ1-2, with unresolved D. Trimming took off 4 bases at V and 1 base at J, with 7 bases between the two ends. CDR1 and CDR2 from the germline V gene are LNHDA and SQIVND (reference sequence). The CDR3 length is 13 residues. In DNA, the CDR3 is TGTGCCAGTAGTACGCAGGTTAACTATGGCTACACCTTC. It encodes CASSTQVNYGYTF.

In its sample, this clone was seen once. The chain couples TRBV5-1 to TRBJ1-1; tentatively, D is TRBD1 (6 bases). With 3 bases removed from V and 1 base from J, the gap between germline ends came to 13 bases. Germline CDR1 reads SGHRS; CDR2 reads YFSETQ. This CDR3 spans 15 amino acids. The CDR3 DNA reads as TGCGCCAGCAGCTGGACAGACAGGAGGAACACTGAAGCTTTCTTT. Translating it yields CASSWTDRRNTEAFF.

This clone is a singleton in its sample. CDR3 amino acids: CASSWTVAEGVYEQYF. Here the CDR3 DNA reads TGCGCCAGCAGCTGGACTGTGGCTGAAGGAGTTTACGAGCAGTACTTC. The chain links TRBV5-1 to TRBJ2-7, with D possibly TRBD2 on 5 matching bases. Germline CDR1 and CDR2: SGHRS and YFSETQ. CDR3 length: 16 amino acids. V lost 3 bases and J 4 bases, leaving 20 bases between the germline ends.

The chain combines TRBV4-1 with TRBJ2-2, with no clear D. The CDR3 contains 14 residues. In germline, CDR1 is MGHRA, CDR2 YSYEKL. Trimming pared 2 bases from V and 4 bases from J, leaving 8 bases between. The chain's CDR3 is CASSQSEITGELFF. CDR3 bases: TGCGCCAGCAGCCAATCTGAGATCACCGGGGAGCTGTTTTTT.

The rearrangement links TRBV21-1 to TRBJ1-1. TRBV21-1 counts as a pseudogene. CDR3 length: 17 amino acids. Written as DNA, the CDR3 is TGTGCCAGCAGCAAAGGGGAGGGTTGTAGGACAAGAACTGAAGCTTTCTTT. It encodes CASSKGEGCRTRTEAFF.